A selection of T cell receptor beta chains follows, all from one sample in a study of graft-versus-host responses after intestinal transplantation. The repertoire was sequenced with immunoSEQ multiplex PCR; TCRdb's copy has only in-frame clones and lacks some. The sample has roughly 69,000 clones, approximately 91% seen once. Which antigens these TCRs recognize remains unknown. Sequences were derived from unstimulated CD8+ T cells sorted from spleen or lymph node cells, sampled before transplant. These receptor sequences come from a human donor who was the organ donor for an intestinal transplant. The CDR3 runs from the conserved cysteine through the conserved F or W. A D gene is named only where the DNA matches it firmly. Clone size is stated in some rows and not others, as once, few, many or a class when expanded.

TRBV4-2,TRBD2,.,TRBJ2-4,TGTGCCAGCAGCCTCATCCAGGGACTAGCGGGAGAGGGGGCCAAAAACATTCAGTACTTC,CASSLIQGLAGEGAKNIQYF
TRBV9,.,.,TRBJ1-2,TGTGCCAGCAGCGTATCCGGTAACCATCCCAGGGCCTATGGCTACACCTTC,CASSVSGNHPRAYGYTF
TRBV7-9,TRBD2,.,TRBJ2-7,TGTGCCAGCAGCGCCGGGACTAGCGAGCACTACGAGCAGTACTTC,CASSAGTSEHYEQYF
TRBV5-4,.,.,TRBJ2-7,TGTGCCAGCAGCTTGGATGGGAGAGGCGAGTACTTC,CASSLDGRGEYF
TRBV6-1,.,.,TRBJ2-7,TGTGCCAGCAGACAGGGTGCCTACGAGCAGTACTTC,CASRQGAYEQYF
TRBV18,TRBD2,.,TRBJ2-5,TGTGCCAGCTCCCGACTCCGAGGACTAGCGGGGCCACAAGAGACCCAGTACTTC,CASSRLRGLAGPQETQYF
TRBV15,TRBD1,.,TRBJ1-5,TGTGCCACCAGCAGAGATTTGGGGACAGGGGTCAATAGCAATCAGCCCCAGCATTTT,CATSRDLGTGVNSNQPQHF
TRBV28,TRBD2,.,TRBJ2-1,TGTGCCAGCAAGGCGGGAGGGGGCAATGAGCAGTTCTTC,CASKAGGGNEQFF
TRBV11-2,.,once,TRBJ2-1,TGTGCCAGCAGCTTAGCTCGAGGGAATGAGCAGTTCTTC,CASSLARGNEQFF
TRBV9,.,.,TRBJ2-7,TGTGCCAGCAGCGTAGGCGAGTTGTCCCTTCCCTACGAGCAGTACTTC,CASSVGELSLPYEQYF
TRBV5-6,TRBD2,.,TRBJ2-1,TGCGGCCTAGCGGTTTACAATGAGCAGTTCTTC,CGLAVYNEQFF
TRBV9,TRBD2,.,TRBJ2-5,TGTGCCAGCACCTCACTAGCGGGAAAAGGGGAGACCCAGTACTTC,CASTSLAGKGETQYF
TRBV13,TRBD1,.,TRBJ2-1,TGTGCCAGCAGCTTAGAGGACAGGGGTTCCAATGAGCAGTTCTTC,CASSLEDRGSNEQFF
TRBV7-9,.,once,TRBJ2-3,TGTGCCAGCAGCCCATGGACAACAGATACGCAGTATTTT,CASSPWTTDTQYF
TRBV2,TRBD2,once,TRBJ2-7,TGTGCCAGCAGTGAAACTGGCGGGAGGACCCCCTACGAGCAGTACTTC,CASSETGGRTPYEQYF
TRBV10-3,.,.,TRBJ2-1,TGTGCCATCAGTGATGAGGGCATCGGGCCCCGTGAGCAGTTCTTC,CAISDEGIGPREQFF
TRBV5-6,TRBD1,few,TRBJ1-5,TGTGCCAGCAGCTTACAGGGGCTGCCCCAGCATTTT,CASSLQGLPQHF
TRBV15,.,once,TRBJ2-7,TGTGCCACCAGCAGAGATCTGGGAACTAGATCGATTTACGAGCAGTACTTC,CATSRDLGTRSIYEQYF
TRBV9,.,.,TRBJ2-7,TGTGTCAGCAGCCCGTCCGGAGGGTCTTACTACGAGCAGTACTTC,CVSSPSGGSYYEQYF
TRBV7-9,TRBD1,.,TRBJ2-7,TGTGCCAGCAGCCTTGGGACAGATATCTACGAGCAGTACTTC,CASSLGTDIYEQYF
TRBV28,.,.,TRBJ2-2,TGTGCCAGCAGTATAACCGGGGAGCTGTTTTTT,CASSITGELFF
TRBV5-6,.,.,TRBJ2-2,TGTGCCAGCAGCTTCAGCGGAAACACCGGGGAGCTGTTTTTT,CASSFSGNTGELFF
TRBV7-9,TRBD1,.,TRBJ2-7,TGTGCCAGCAGCTTATCATTGGGACAGGAAAGCTACGAGCAGTACTTC,CASSLSLGQESYEQYF
TRBV6-1,.,once,TRBJ1-2,TGTGCCAGCAGTGAATGGGCAGGGGATTATAATGGCTACACCTTC,CASSEWAGDYNGYTF
TRBV28,.,.,TRBJ2-7,TGTGCCAGCAGTTTACGGAGGGGAGTGTACGAGCAGTACTTC,CASSLRRGVYEQYF
TRBV11-2,.,.,TRBJ1-1,TGTGCCAGCAGCTTTTCGGGGACTGAAGCTTTCTTT,CASSFSGTEAFF
TRBV6-4,TRBD2,few,TRBJ2-3,TGTGCCAGCAGTGACACTAGCGGGCCAGATACGCAGTATTTT,CASSDTSGPDTQYF
TRBV27,TRBD2,.,TRBJ2-1,TGTGCCAGCAGCCGACTAGCGGGGCTCGACTACTACAATGAGCAGTTCTTC,CASSRLAGLDYYNEQFF
TRBV5-6,.,.,TRBJ1-2,TGTGCCAGCAGCCCTGACGGACAGAGCTATGGCTACACCTTC,CASSPDGQSYGYTF
TRBV28,.,.,TRBJ2-7,TGTGCCAGCAGTTTAAATGGTGGGGAGAGGTACGAGCAGTACTTC,CASSLNGGERYEQYF
TRBV28,TRBD2,.,TRBJ2-3,TGTGCCAGCAGGGGACTATTAAGACCCACAGATACGCAGTATTTT,CASRGLLRPTDTQYF